The next 17 T cell receptor beta chains were all read from a single sample in a study of T cells in Graves' hyperthyroidism and ophthalmopathy. Amplified TCR beta CDR3 regions derived from RNA transcripts. Initially, a first-round RT-PCR of the TCR CDR3 employed the HTBI primer set. Via MiXCR, TCRdb re-called the multiplex PCR reads, giving one row per CDR3 protein. The sample lists 480,000 or so distinct CDR3 sequences, about 46% occurring once. Sequenced: peripheral blood or thyroid tissue (not recorded which). All receptors come from an adult woman with Graves' disease, either hyperthyroidism or ophthalmopathy (not recorded which).

This clonotype was recorded a few times. The chain combines TRBV15 with TRBJ2-2; 7 nucleotides align to TRBD2. The CDR3 runs to 17 residues. The V gene end was trimmed by 5 bases and the J gene end by 3 bases; junction bases not matched to a gene: 12. Germline V lookup: CDR1 LNHNV, CDR2 YYDKDF (reference sequence). The CDR3 sequence: CATSPRRGGLYTGELFF. The CDR3 DNA sequence: TGTGCCACCAGCCCGCGGCGGGGAGGGCTGTACACCGGGGAGCTGTTTTTT.

V is TRBV7-8 and J is TRBJ2-5; tentatively, D is TRBD1 (6 bases). This CDR3 is built from 16 residues. Germline values: CDR1 SGHVS, CDR2 FQNEAQ. With 5 bases removed from V and 0 bases from J, the gap between germline ends came to 16 bases. Here the CDR3 reads CASSRFSQGYQETQYF. The CDR3 nucleotides read TGTGCCAGCAGCCGCTTCTCCCAGGGGTACCAAGAGACCCAGTACTTC.

This clonotype has only a few counts. The chain carries TRBV29-1 and TRBJ1-4, with D tentatively TRBD1 (5 bases). Trimming removed 7 bases from V and 8 bases from J, with 17 bases in between. CDR3 length: 13 residues. Germline values: CDR1 SQVTM, CDR2 ANQGSEA. The CDR3 sequence is CSAKLLRGEKLFF. The CDR3 DNA sequence: TGCAGCGCTAAATTGCTTCGGGGCGAAAAACTGTTTTTT.

This clonotype was detected a few times. The V gene is TRBV27, the J gene TRBJ2-7, with a possible D match to TRBD1 (7 bases). Trimming stripped 5 bases from V and 5 bases from J, with 16 bases between. The CDR3 is made up of 14 amino acids. CDR1 is MNHEY, CDR2 SMNVEV, per germline (reference sequence). The CDR3 sequence is CASSPYRGGHEQYF. CDR3 in DNA: TGTGCCAGCAGTCCGTACAGGGGAGGCCACGAGCAGTACTTC.

This clonotype has only a few counts. The chain couples TRBV10-3 to TRBJ1-4; no clear D. The CDR3 is 13 amino acids. V was pared by 2 bases and J by 12 bases, with 13 bases between. Germline loops: CDR1 ENHRY, CDR2 SYGVKD. The DNA of the CDR3 is TGTGCCATCAGTGAGGCGACACGCGGGGAACTGTTTTTT. Protein product: CAISEATRGELFF.

Ten or more counts support this clonotype. V usage is TRBV7-8 and J usage is TRBJ2-5; D might be TRBD2 (7 bases). V gave up 5 bases and J gave up 8 bases, with 27 bases separating them. Looked up from germline, CDR1 is SGHVS and CDR2 is FQNEAQ. The CDR3 runs to 17 residues. CDR3 in DNA: TGTGCCAGCAGCCCCCGGGGACTACAGGGACTTTGGGGAACCCAGTACTTC. This gives the protein CASSPRGLQGLWGTQYF. Based on the CDR3 plus reference TRBV7-8 and TRBJ2-5, the full variable domain is GAGVSQSPRYKVAKRGQDVALRCDPISGHVSLFWYQQALGQGPEFLTYFQNEAQLDKSGLPSDRFFAERPEGSVSTLKIQRTQQEDSAVYLCASSPRGLQGLWGTQYFGPGTRLLVL.

Concerning this clonotype itself: Possible read error: a much larger clone is one base away. V gene TRBV10-3 combines with J gene TRBJ2-7; the D gene is possibly TRBD1 (5 bases). From germline, CDR1 is ENHRY and CDR2 SYGVKD. V lost 11 bases to trimming and J lost 7 bases, with 12 bases between them. The length of the CDR3 is 10 residues. In DNA, the CDR3 is TGTGCCGTCGACAGAAATGAGCAGTACTTC. Translating gives CAVDRNEQYF.

The chain has TRBV2 and TRBJ2-7; TRBD2 agrees at 7 bases. Germline CDR1 and CDR2: SNHLY and FYNNEI. Trimming took 6 bases from V and 0 from J; bases not matched to a gene: 17. CDR3 length equals 18 residues. CDR3 sequence (DNA): TGTGCCAGCAGCGCTACCGGGTGGGCCAAGCGGGGCTCCTACGAGCAGTACTTC. Protein: CASSATGWAKRGSYEQYF. Combining the CDR3 with reference TRBV2 and TRBJ2-7 gives the whole variable domain EPEVTQTPSHQVTQMGQEVILRCVPISNHLYFYWYRQILGQKVEFLVSFYNNEISEKSEIFDDQFSVERPDGSNFTLKIRSTKLEDSAMYFCASSATGWAKRGSYEQYFGPGTRLTVT.

This clonotype showed up just a few times. The chain uses TRBV6-1 and TRBJ2-7; TRBD1 agrees at 12 bases. The CDR3 extends over 19 amino acids. Unmatched junction bases numbered 15, after V lost 2 bases and J lost 4 bases. Per the germline V gene, CDR1 is MNHNS and CDR2 is SASEGT. CDR3 sequence: CASSERHRDRGRRSYEQYF. CDR3 DNA sequence: TGTGCCAGCAGTGAAAGGCACCGGGACAGGGGGCGAAGGTCGTACGAGCAGTACTTC.

This clonotype was counted many times. CDR3 in DNA: TGCAGTGCTACGAGGGCAGAAAATCAGCCCCAGCATTTT. Its protein product is CSATRAENQPQHF. The V gene is TRBV20-1, the J gene TRBJ1-5; D gene ambiguous. The CDR3 loop spans 13 amino acids. CDR1 and CDR2 (germline): DFQATT, SNEGSKA (reference sequence). Trimming took 4 bases from V and 4 from J, leaving 11 bases between them.

This clonotype was seen at least ten times. The CDR3 sequence: CSARDTAGGWNQPQHF. The DNA for the CDR3 is TGCAGTGCTAGAGACACCGCAGGGGGCTGGAATCAGCCCCAGCATTTT. The V gene is TRBV20-1, the J gene TRBJ1-5; 8 bases line up with TRBD1. V was pared by 0 bases and J by 4 bases, with 8 bases of the junction left unmatched. Germline V gives CDR1 DFQATT, CDR2 SNEGSKA (reference sequence). The CDR3 sequence is 16 residues long.

This chain connects TRBV6-2 or TRBV6-3 to TRBJ2-7, with 9 bases that match TRBD2. This CDR3 region has 16 residues. J was trimmed by 4 bases and V by 4 bases; bases with no gene match: 11. Per the germline V gene, CDR1 is MNHEY and CDR2 is SVGEGT. CDR3 residues: CASSSPSRSGRYEQYF. The CDR3, as DNA: TGTGCCAGCAGTTCCCCAAGCCGGAGCGGGAGGTACGAGCAGTACTTC.

The gene calls are TRBV7-9 and TRBJ1-2; D is undetermined. CDR1 SEHNR and CDR2 FQNEAQ come from the germline V gene (reference sequence). Trimming shortened V by 8 bases and J by 4 bases, and 8 bases separated the two germline ends. This CDR3 has 11 residues. The CDR3 coding sequence is TGTGCCAGCGGCAGGACCTATGGCTACACCTTC. Translated: CASGRTYGYTF.

This chain connects TRBV15 to TRBJ1-6; D is undetermined. This CDR3 has 14 amino acids. V lost 0 bases, J lost 5 bases, and 5 bases lay in between. Germline V gene lookup returns CDR1 LNHNV and CDR2 YYDKDF (reference sequence). CDR3 nucleotides: TGTGCCACCAGCAGAGATCTTAATAATTCACCCCTCCACTTT. It yields the protein CATSRDLNNSPLHF.

This chain links TRBV28 with TRBJ2-7; TRBD1 aligns across 8 bases. Germline CDR1 reads MDHEN; CDR2 reads SYDVKM. This CDR3 contains 16 residues. The J segment lost 2 bases and the V segment lost 6 bases, leaving 12 bases of the junction unmatched. CDR3 sequence (DNA): TGTGCCAGCAGATCCCAAACAGGGGGTCGAACCTACGAGCAGTACTTC. As protein: CASRSQTGGRTYEQYF.

A word on this clonotype: The CDR3 does not close with the conserved phenylalanine or tryptophan, likely indicating a read error. This rearrangement joins TRBV6-5 to TRBJ1-5; 9 bases are a match to TRBD1. After removal of 0 bases from V and 4 bases from J, the junction contained 4 bases not matched to a gene. The germline CDR1 and CDR2 sequences are MNHEY and SVGAGI. The CDR3 length is 16 residues. CDR3 sequence reads: CASSYSGTGRNQPQHL. The CDR3 nucleotides read TGTGCCAGCAGTTACTCTGGGACAGGGCGGAATCAGCCCCAGCATCTT.

V gene TRBV19 combines with J gene TRBJ1-6, with 9 bases lining up with TRBD1. The CDR3 has 15 amino acids. V was pared by 9 bases and J by 4 bases, with 7 bases of the junction left unmatched. CDR1 is LNHDA, CDR2 SQIVND, per germline (reference sequence). The CDR3 DNA is TGTGCCAGCCGTACAGGGGGCAATTATAATTCACCCCTCCACTTT. It specifies CASRTGGNYNSPLHF.